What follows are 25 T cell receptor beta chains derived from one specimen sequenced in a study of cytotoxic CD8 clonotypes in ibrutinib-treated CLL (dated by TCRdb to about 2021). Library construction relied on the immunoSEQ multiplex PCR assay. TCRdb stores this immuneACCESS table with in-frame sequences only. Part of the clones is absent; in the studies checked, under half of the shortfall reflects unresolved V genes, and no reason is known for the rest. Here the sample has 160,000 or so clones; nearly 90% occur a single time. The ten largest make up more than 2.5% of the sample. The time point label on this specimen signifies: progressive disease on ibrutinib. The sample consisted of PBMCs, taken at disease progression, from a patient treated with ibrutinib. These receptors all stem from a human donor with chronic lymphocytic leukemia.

The CDR3 DNA reads as TGTGCCAGCAGTTTATCCCCCCCGGGCAGTGGGGCATATGGCTACACCTTC. It is translated as CASSLSPPGSGAYGYTF. The chain joins TRBV27 to TRBJ1-2; D might be TRBD1 (5 bases). Trimming took 0 bases from V and 5 from J, leaving 19 bases between them. In germline, CDR1 is MNHEY, CDR2 SMNVEV (reference sequence). This CDR3 region has 17 residues.

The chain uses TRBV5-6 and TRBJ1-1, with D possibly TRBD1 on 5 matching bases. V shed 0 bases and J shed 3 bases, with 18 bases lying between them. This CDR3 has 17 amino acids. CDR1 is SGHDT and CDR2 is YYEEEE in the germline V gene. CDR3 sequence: CASSLAYRGAYDTEAFF. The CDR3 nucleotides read TGTGCCAGCAGCTTGGCCTATCGGGGCGCGTATGACACTGAAGCTTTCTTT.

The CDR3 DNA reads as TGTGCCAGCAGCTTGTGGACCAACTACCTCGAGCAGTACTTC. Its protein is CASSLWTNYLEQYF. V usage is TRBV5-5 and J usage is TRBJ2-7; D not resolved. The V and J ends lost 1 base and 6 bases respectively, with 14 bases between them. Germline CDR1 is SGHKS and CDR2 is YYEKEE (reference sequence). There are 14 residues in the CDR3. Full variable domain (missing parts from reference TRBV5-5 and TRBJ2-7): DAGVTQSPTHLIKTRGQQVTLRCSPISGHKSVSWYQQVLGQGPQFIFQYYEKEERGRGNFPDRFSARQFPNYSSELNVNALLLGDSALYLCASSLWTNYLEQYFGPGTRLTVT.

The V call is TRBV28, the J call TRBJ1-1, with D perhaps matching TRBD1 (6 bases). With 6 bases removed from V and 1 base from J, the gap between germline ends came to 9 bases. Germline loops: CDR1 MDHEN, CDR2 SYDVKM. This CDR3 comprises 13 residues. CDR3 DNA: TGTGCCAGCAGCCGAGGGGGGAACACTGAAGCTTTCTTT. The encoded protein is CASSRGGNTEAFF. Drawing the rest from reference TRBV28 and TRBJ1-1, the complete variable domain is DVKVTQSSRYLVKRTGEKVFLECVQDMDHENMFWYRQDPGLGLRLIYFSYDVKMKEKGDIPEGYSVSREKKERFSLILESASTNQTSMYLCASSRGGNTEAFFGQGTRLTVV.

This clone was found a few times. CDR3 sequence reads: CSAITGIGEQFF. The CDR3, as DNA: TGCAGCGCTATCACGGGCATTGGGGAGCAGTTCTTC. The V call is TRBV29-1, the J call TRBJ2-1, with unresolved D. CDR1 and CDR2 (germline): SQVTM, ANQGSEA. CDR3 length: 12 residues. Between the trimmed V and J ends, which lost 7 bases and 10 bases, there was a span of 17 bases.

CDR3 sequence reads: CASSLAGNTEAFF. The CDR3 DNA follows: TGCGCCAGCAGCTTGGCCGGGAACACTGAAGCTTTCTTT. V and J are TRBV5-1 and TRBJ1-1; D is undetermined. This CDR3 comprises 13 residues. The germline CDR1 and CDR2 sequences are SGHRS and YFSETQ. The germline V and J ends were trimmed by 0 bases and 1 base, with 4 bases remaining between them.

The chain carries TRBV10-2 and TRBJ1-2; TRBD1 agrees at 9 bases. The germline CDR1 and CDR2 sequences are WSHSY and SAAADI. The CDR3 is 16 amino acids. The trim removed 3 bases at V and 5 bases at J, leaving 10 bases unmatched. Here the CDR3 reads CASSDPGQGIPYGYTF. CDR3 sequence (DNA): TGCGCCAGCAGTGACCCCGGACAGGGGATTCCTTATGGCTACACCTTC.

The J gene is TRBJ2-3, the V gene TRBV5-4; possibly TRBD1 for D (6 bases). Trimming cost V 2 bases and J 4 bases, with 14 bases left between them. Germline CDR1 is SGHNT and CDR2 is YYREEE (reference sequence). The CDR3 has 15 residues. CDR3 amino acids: CASSFSRDIPDTQYF. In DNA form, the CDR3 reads TGTGCCAGCAGCTTCTCTCGGGACATCCCAGATACGCAGTATTTT.

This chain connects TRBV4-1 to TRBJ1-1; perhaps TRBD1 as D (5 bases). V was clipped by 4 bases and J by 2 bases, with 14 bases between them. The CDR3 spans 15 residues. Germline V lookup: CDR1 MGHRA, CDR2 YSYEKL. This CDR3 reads CASSLVGALNTEAFF. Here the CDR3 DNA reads TGCGCCAGCAGCCTGGTCGGGGCCTTAAACACTGAAGCTTTCTTT.

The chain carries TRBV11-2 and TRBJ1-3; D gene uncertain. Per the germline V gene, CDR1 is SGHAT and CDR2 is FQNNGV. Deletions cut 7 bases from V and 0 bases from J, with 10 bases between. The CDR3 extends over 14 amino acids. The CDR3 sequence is CASTKLGSGNTIYF. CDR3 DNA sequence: TGTGCCAGCACCAAACTAGGCTCTGGAAACACCATATATTTT. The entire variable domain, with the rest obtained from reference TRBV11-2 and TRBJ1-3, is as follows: EAGVAQSPRYKIIEKRQSVAFWCNPISGHATLYWYQQILGQGPKLLIQFQNNGVVDDSQLPKDRFSAERLKGVDSTLKIQPAKLEDSAVYLCASTKLGSGNTIYFGEGSWLTVV.

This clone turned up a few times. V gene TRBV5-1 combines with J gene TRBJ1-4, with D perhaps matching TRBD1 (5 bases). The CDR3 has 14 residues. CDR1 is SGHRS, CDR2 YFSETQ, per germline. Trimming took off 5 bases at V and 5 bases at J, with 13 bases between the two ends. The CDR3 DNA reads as TGCGCCAGCAGGGACATTCCTCCCAATGAAAAACTGTTTTTT. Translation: CASRDIPPNEKLFF.

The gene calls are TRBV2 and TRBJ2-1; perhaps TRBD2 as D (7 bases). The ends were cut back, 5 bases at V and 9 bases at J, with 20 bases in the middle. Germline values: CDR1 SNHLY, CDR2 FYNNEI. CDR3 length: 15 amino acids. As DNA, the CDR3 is TGTGCCAGCAGTTTAAGAGGGGGACTAACGGGTGAGCAGTTCTTC. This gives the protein CASSLRGGLTGEQFF.

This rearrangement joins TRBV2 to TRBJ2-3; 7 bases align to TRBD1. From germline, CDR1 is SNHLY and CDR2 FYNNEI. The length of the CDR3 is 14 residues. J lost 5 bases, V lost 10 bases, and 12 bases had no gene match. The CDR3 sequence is CATATGAFGDTQYF. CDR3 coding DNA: TGTGCCACCGCTACAGGGGCGTTCGGAGATACGCAGTATTTT.

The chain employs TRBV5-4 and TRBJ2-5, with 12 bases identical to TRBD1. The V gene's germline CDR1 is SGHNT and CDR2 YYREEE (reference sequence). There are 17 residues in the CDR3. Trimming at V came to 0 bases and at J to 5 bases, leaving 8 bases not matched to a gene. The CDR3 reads CASSLGGTGGIRETQYF. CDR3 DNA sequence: TGTGCCAGCAGCTTGGGGGGGACAGGGGGCATTAGGGAGACCCAGTACTTC.

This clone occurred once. The CDR3 region has the DNA TGTGCCAGCAGCTTTACCGGCACTGAAGCTTTCTTT. It yields the protein CASSFTGTEAFF. V is TRBV11-2 and J is TRBJ1-1, with D hard to call. V shed 3 bases and J shed 4 bases, with 6 bases lying between them. The CDR3 is made up of 12 amino acids. Looked up from germline, CDR1 is SGHAT and CDR2 is FQNNGV.

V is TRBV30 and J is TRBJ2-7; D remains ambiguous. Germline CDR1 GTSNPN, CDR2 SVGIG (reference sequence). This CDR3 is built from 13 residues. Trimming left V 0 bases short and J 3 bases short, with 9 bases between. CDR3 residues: CAWSVRPNYEQYF. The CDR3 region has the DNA TGTGCCTGGAGTGTACGACCGAACTACGAGCAGTACTTC.

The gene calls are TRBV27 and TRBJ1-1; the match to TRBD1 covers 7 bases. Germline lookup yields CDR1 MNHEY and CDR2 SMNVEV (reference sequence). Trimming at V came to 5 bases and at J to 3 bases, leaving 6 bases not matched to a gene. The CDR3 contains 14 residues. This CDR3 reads CASSPRQGDTEAFF. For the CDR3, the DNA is TGTGCCAGCAGTCCCCGACAGGGCGACACTGAAGCTTTCTTT.

Here the CDR3 reads CASSRYRTEGNQPQHF. CDR3 in DNA: TGTGCCAGCAGCCGATACAGGACAGAGGGCAATCAGCCCCAGCATTTT. The chain links TRBV7-9 to TRBJ1-5; a weak D match, TRBD1 (6 bases). This CDR3 spans 16 amino acids. Deletions cut 5 bases from V and 2 bases from J, with 16 bases between. Germline CDR1 and CDR2: SEHNR and FQNEAQ (reference sequence).

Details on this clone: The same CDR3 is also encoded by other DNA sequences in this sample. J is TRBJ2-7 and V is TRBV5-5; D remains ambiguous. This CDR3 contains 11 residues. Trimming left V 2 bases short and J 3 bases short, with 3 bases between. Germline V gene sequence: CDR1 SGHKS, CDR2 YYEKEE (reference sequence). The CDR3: CASSFSYEQYF. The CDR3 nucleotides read TGTGCCAGCAGCTTTAGCTACGAGCAGTACTTC.

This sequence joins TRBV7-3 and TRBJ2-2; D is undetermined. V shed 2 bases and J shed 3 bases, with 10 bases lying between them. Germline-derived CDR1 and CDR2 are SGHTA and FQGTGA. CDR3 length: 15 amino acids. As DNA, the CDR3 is TGTGCCAGCAGCTTATCGTTCAGAGACACCGGGGAGCTGTTTTTT. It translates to CASSLSFRDTGELFF. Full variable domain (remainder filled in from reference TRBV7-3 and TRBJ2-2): GAGVSQTPSNKVTEKGKYVELRCDPISGHTALYWYRQSLGQGPEFLIYFQGTGAADDSGLPNDRFFAVRPEGSVSTLKIQRTERGDSAVYLCASSLSFRDTGELFFGEGSRLTVL.

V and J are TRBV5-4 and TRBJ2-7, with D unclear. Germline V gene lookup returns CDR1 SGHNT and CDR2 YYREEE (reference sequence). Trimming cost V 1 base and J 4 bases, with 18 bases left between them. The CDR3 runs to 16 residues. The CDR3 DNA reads TGTGCCAGCAGCTTGATTAACGGGCCCACTTCTTACGAGCAGTACTTC. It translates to CASSLINGPTSYEQYF.

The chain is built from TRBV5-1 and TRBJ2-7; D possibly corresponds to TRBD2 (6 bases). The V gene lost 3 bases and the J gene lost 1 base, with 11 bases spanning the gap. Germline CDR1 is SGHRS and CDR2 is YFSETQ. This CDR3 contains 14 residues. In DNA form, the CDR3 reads TGCGCCAGCAGCTCCCGGGACTTATCCTACGAGCAGTACTTC. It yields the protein CASSSRDLSYEQYF.

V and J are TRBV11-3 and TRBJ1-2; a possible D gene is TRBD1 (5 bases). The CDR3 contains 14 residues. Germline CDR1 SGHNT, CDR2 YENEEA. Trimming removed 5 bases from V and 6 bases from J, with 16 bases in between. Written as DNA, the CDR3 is TGTGCCAGCAGCCTCGGAGGGGCGGATCATGGCTACACCTTC. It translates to CASSLGGADHGYTF.

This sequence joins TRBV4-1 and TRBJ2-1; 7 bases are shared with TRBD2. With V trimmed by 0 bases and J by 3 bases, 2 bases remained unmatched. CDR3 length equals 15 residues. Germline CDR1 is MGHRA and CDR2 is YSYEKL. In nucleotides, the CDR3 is TGCGCCAGCAGCCAAGAAGGACTAGACTACAATGAGCAGTTCTTC. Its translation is CASSQEGLDYNEQFF.

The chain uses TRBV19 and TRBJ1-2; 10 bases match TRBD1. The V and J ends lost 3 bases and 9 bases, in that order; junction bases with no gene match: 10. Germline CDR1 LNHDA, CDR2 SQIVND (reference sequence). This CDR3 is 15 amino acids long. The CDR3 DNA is TGTGCCAGTAGTATGAGGGACAGGGGCGAGGAGCGCTACACCTTC. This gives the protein CASSMRDRGEERYTF. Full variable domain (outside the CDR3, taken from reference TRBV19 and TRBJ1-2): DGGITQSPKYLFRKEGQNVTLSCEQNLNHDAMYWYRQDPGQGLRLIYYSQIVNDFQKGDIAEGYSVSREKKESFPLTVTSAQKNPTAFYLCASSMRDRGEERYTFGSGTRLTVV.